The present T cell receptor (beta chain) was sequenced within a study of T cell responses to AZD1222 COVID-19 vaccine (dated by TCRdb to the early 2020s). Looking at the study overall: AZD1222 recipients with second doses at about 4 weeks or about 12 weeks were pooled, because spike-specific TCR depth and breadth did not differ between schedules. TCR sequencing was performed for 230 to 250 trial participants, of whom about 200 were given two doses of AZD1222 and some 26 were given two doses of MenACWY control vaccine. Trial participants were enrolled by age into subgroups of 18-55, 56-69 and 70-plus years, and around 150, 29 and 61 TCR-sequenced participants, respectively, were included in these subgroups. What the authors observed across the whole study: No day 14 peak-response samples were available, so repertoires were characterized only after the peak T cell response. Conclusions about previously exposed vaccinees were limited because only six AZD1222 recipients were SARS-CoV-2 seropositive at baseline. In the small 56-69-year group, the increase in depth fell short of significance, most likely because of low power. Epitopes outside the regions mutated in the B.1.351 and B.1.1.7 variants were reportedly recognized by nearly half of the unique spike-specific TCRs. Most participants were white British and females outnumbered males, and the authors suggested that clonal diversity may have been underestimated. Spike-specific TCR breadth and depth rose significantly after two AZD1222 doses compared with day 0 and with MenACWY recipients. CD4 TCRs associated with the vaccine covered the entire spike protein, and the dominant responses were in regions 160-218 and 743-854.

CDR1 and CDR2 are drawn from the germline V gene: SGHRS, YFSETQ. V loses 0 bases at its end and J loses 3 bases; junction bases beyond the gene matches: 12. The CDR3 sequence holds 19 residues, the cysteine and phenylalanine included. Only CDR3 DNA remains: 57 bases, in frame from the first base. A note on this clone: No antigen is known for it. No quality values exist for individual bases; no much larger clone is one base distant.

The CDR3 regions of human TCRbeta chains were analyzed by immunosequencing. As for the authors' bioinformatics: TCRs in the repertoires were compared against a reference library of SARS-CoV-2-specific TCRs that had been generated with the MIRA antigen-specificity platform. Breadth meant the fraction of unique TCRs that were SARS-CoV-2-associated, whereas depth meant the fraction of total T cells that were SARS-CoV-2-associated. Using the MIRA data, each spike-specific TCR was mapped to the spike region that the TCR reacts to and placed in a CD4 or CD8 class. Log10-transformed breadth and depth values were compared by one-way ANOVA with Sidak's multiple comparisons tests. What TCRdb holds here is the immuneACCESS table cut down to in-frame rearrangements. Part of the clones is not present; checked against another copy, under half of the missing clones reflect an unresolved V gene, and the others are unexplained. From that table come the V and J calls and clone size; the DNA was used to work out D and trimming. For this sample there are 140,000 to 150,000 clones; around 91% appear just once. The top ten clones comprise 5.2% of the sample.

The time point label, read with the paper, signifies: baseline before first vaccination. The vaccinee samples were drawn from two UK trials, COV001 and COV002, one of which was a single-blind randomized controlled phase 2/3 trial testing AZD1222 (ChAdOx1 nCoV-19) in healthy adults. For TCRbeta chain sequencing, PBMC samples were collected from trial participants at day 0 and at day 28 after the second dose. The rearranged chain carries TRBV5-1 and TRBJ2-7; 13 middle bases align to TRBD2. The specimen comprised peripheral blood, sampled on day 0 of AZD1222 vaccination. The TCR sequence derives from an adult in good health. The CDR3 loop reads CASSLEGQLGLAGFYEQYF. The DNA sequence reads TGCGCCAGCAGCTTGGAGGGACAGTTGGGACTAGCGGGGTTCTACGAGCAGTACTTC.